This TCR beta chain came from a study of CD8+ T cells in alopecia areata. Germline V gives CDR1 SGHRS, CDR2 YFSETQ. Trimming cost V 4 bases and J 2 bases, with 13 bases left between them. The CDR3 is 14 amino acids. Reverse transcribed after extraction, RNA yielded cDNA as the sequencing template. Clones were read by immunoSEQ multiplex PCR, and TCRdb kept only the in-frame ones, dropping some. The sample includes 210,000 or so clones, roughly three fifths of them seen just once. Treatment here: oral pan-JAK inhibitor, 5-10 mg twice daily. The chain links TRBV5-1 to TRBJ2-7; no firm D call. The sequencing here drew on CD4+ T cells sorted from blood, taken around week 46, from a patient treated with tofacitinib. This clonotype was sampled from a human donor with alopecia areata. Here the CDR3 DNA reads TGCGCCAGCAGCCTTGAATCGTGGACCTACGAGCAGTACTTC. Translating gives CASSLESWTYEQYF.